One TCR beta chain is described in this entry. This CDR3 has 14 residues. CDR1 and CDR2 (germline): WNHNN, SYGVQD (reference sequence). V lost 3 bases and J 7 bases, leaving 10 bases between the germline ends. Measured with immunoSEQ multiplex PCR; TCRdb has only the in-frame clones, and not every one. The repertoire has approximately 70,000 clones, around 97% of them found once; the top ten carry approximately 0.2%. This specimen comes from a study of technical replicates of blood from a few donors. The sample was T cells isolated from PBMCs. The chain employs TRBV10-1 and TRBJ1-6, with D perhaps TRBD1 (5 bases). The sequence came from a human donor in good health. The CDR3 DNA follows: TGCGCCAGCAGTGAAAGGGGATCGAATTCACCCCTCCACTTT. Encoded protein: CASSERGSNSPLHF.